The 17 T cell receptor beta chains given below trace back to one sample, sequenced in a study of read filtering for tumor transcriptome and immune sequencing (dated by TCRdb to the early 2020s). The data were produced on an Illumina HiSeq 4000. TCR libraries were constructed from 400 to 500 ng RNA using the Immunoverse kit, and molecular barcoded adaptors covering alpha/delta and beta/gamma chains were employed. Starting from the raw public reads, TCRdb applied fastp trimming at Q25, assembled clones with MiXCR and retained in-frame beta chains. Every distinct CDR3 protein forms one entry, paired with its most common genes and DNA. This sample gives about 40,000 distinct CDR3 sequences in total; approximately 14% of them show up just once. Clones ranked in the top ten supply about 25% of the sample. The sample was a population of CD138-negative cells sorted from bone marrow. The cell subset or site label here, explained by the study, means: bone marrow mononuclear cells depleted of CD138+ plasma/myeloma cells by negative magnetic selection. These receptors were collected from a donor at least 40 years old with multiple myeloma.

This clonotype showed up many times. V and J are TRBV6-6 and TRBJ2-1; TRBD1 matches 7 bases. CDR1 and CDR2 (germline): MNHNY, SVGAGI (reference sequence). This CDR3 is built from 15 residues. Germline trimming cut 4 bases from V and 1 base from J; bases unmatched to any gene: 4. CDR3 region: CASSSRQGSYNEQFF. CDR3 bases: TGTGCCAGCAGTTCCCGACAGGGTTCCTACAATGAGCAGTTCTTC.

This clonotype was counted many times. The rearrangement uses TRBV6-6 and TRBJ2-7; 9 nucleotides align to TRBD2. Germline V gene data show CDR1 as MNHNY and CDR2 as SVGAGI (reference sequence). This CDR3 region has 15 residues. After removal of 1 base from V and 5 bases from J, the junction contained 6 bases not matched to a gene. As DNA, the CDR3 is TGTGCCAGCAGTTACTTACCTTTAGCGGGAGACGAGCAGTACTTC. Translating gives CASSYLPLAGDEQYF.

Ten or more counts support this clonotype. In DNA form, the CDR3 reads TGTGCCAGCAGTTTATTCTCGGACAGGCTGGACTACAATGAGCAGTTCTTC. Translation gives CASSLFSDRLDYNEQFF. The chain links TRBV28 to TRBJ2-1; 7 bases fit TRBD1. The CDR3 is 17 amino acids. The germline CDR1 and CDR2 sequences are MDHEN and SYDVKM. The V segment lost 1 base and the J segment 3 bases; nucleotides outside the gene matches: 9.

At least ten counts were recorded for this clonotype. The genes are TRBV4-1 and TRBJ1-5; 8 bases line up with TRBD1. The trim removed 4 bases at V and 3 bases at J, leaving 11 bases unmatched. The CDR3 has 17 residues. Per germline, CDR1 MGHRA and CDR2 YSYEKL. CDR3: CASSPPSTRGLNQPQHF. CDR3 DNA sequence: TGCGCCAGCAGCCCCCCTTCTACCAGGGGGCTCAATCAGCCCCAGCATTTT.

As for this clonotype: This likely stems from a read error, as it lies one base from a far larger clone. V gene TRBV6-2 or TRBV6-3 combines with J gene TRBJ2-1, with TRBD1 matching 8 bases. The ends lost 5 bases at V and 4 bases at J; junction bases unmatched: 7. CDR3 length: 15 amino acids. Germline CDR1 MNHEY, CDR2 SVGEGT. CDR3 loop: CASSKVQGAYNEQFF. CDR3 bases: TGTGCCAGCAGTAAAGTGCAGGGGGCATACAATGAGCAGTTCTTC.

As for this clonotype: This may come from a read error, since a much larger clone is one base off. CDR3: CASSLTGLSYNGQFF. The CDR3 bases are TGTGCCAGCAGCTTAACGGGACTCTCCTACAATGGGCAGTTCTTC. The rearrangement joins TRBV7-8 to TRBJ2-1; a possible D gene is TRBD2 (6 bases). There are 15 residues in the CDR3. In germline, CDR1 is SGHVS, CDR2 FQNEAQ.

In its sample, this clonotype was seen many times. CDR3: CASSPQAIYNEQFF. DNA for the CDR3: TGTGCCAGCAGCCCTCAAGCCATTTACAATGAGCAGTTCTTC. V usage is TRBV12-3 or TRBV12-4 and J usage is TRBJ2-1; D gene ambiguous. This CDR3 has 14 residues. V was pared by 6 bases and J by 4 bases, with 13 bases between.

The V gene is TRBV20-1, the J gene TRBJ2-1; D call uncertain. The CDR3 is 12 residues long. With 6 bases removed from V and 1 base from J, the gap between germline ends came to 7 bases. Germline V gene lookup returns CDR1 DFQATT and CDR2 SNEGSKA (reference sequence). DNA for the CDR3: TGCAGTGCCCCCCAGTCCTACAATGAGCAGTTCTTC. Its protein product is CSAPQSYNEQFF.

This clonotype showed up many times. The chain couples TRBV6-2 or TRBV6-3 to TRBJ1-1; D is uncertain. The germline V and J ends were trimmed by 6 bases and 0 bases, with 14 bases remaining between them. CDR1 is MNHEY, CDR2 SVGEGT, per germline. This CDR3 is built from 15 residues. The CDR3 protein is CASRPLSKLNTEAFF. CDR3 in DNA: TGTGCCAGCAGACCCCTGTCGAAATTGAACACTGAAGCTTTCTTT.

As concerns this clonotype: A much more abundant neighbour one base away suggests this may be a read error. CDR3 protein: CATIGEKNTEAFF. The CDR3 DNA reads TGTGCAACCATAGGGGAGAAAAACACTGAAGCTTTCTTT. The chain couples TRBV2 to TRBJ1-1, with D tentatively TRBD1 (5 bases). The CDR3 loop spans 13 amino acids. Germline loops: CDR1 SNHLY, CDR2 FYNNEI.

Concerning this clonotype itself: Without the conserved terminal phenylalanine or tryptophan, this CDR3 likely stems from a read error. No DNA is shown, since the ends of the CDR3 on it are uncertain; the CDR3 is the one TCRdb lists. The chain employs TRBV6-4 and TRBJ2-1; the table's D call, TRBD1, was not checked against the DNA. The CDR3 is made up of 14 amino acids, end residues included. CDR1 and CDR2 (germline): MRHNA, SNTAGT. CDR3 sequence: CATPMGGTYNEQLC.

The table lists this clonotype with many counts. The chain recombines TRBV24-1 with TRBJ2-2, with D possibly TRBD1 on 7 matching bases. CDR1 is KGHDR, CDR2 SFDVKD, per germline. The V and J ends lost 7 bases and 5 bases respectively, with 16 bases between them. The CDR3 runs 15 residues. Written as DNA, the CDR3 is TGTGCCACCAGATCGGCAGGGGGAGGAACCGGGGAGCTGTTTTTT. As protein: CATRSAGGGTGELFF.

As regards this clonotype: This may arise from a read error, as a much more abundant clone is one base away. The rearrangement uses TRBV19 and TRBJ2-1, with TRBD1 matching 7 bases. Germline CDR1 and CDR2: LNHDA and SQIVND (reference sequence). This CDR3 spans 14 amino acids. The CDR3 DNA sequence: TGTGCCTGTAGTATGGGACAGCCCTACAATGAGCAGTTCTTC. Its translation: CACSMGQPYNEQFF.

This clonotype was seen more than once but under ten times. This may stem from a read error, because a much larger clone lies one nucleotide away. The rearrangement links TRBV28 to TRBJ1-2; no reliable D call. Germline lookup yields CDR1 MDHEN and CDR2 SYDVKM. This CDR3 spans 14 amino acids. In DNA, the CDR3 is TGTGCCAGCAGCTCCCCAGCCGAAGGGTATGGCCACACCTTC. It codes for CASSSPAEGYGHTF.

This clonotype is medium-sized (0.01 to 0.1%). This chain connects TRBV7-9 to TRBJ2-1; D call uncertain. The germline V gene encodes CDR1 SEHNR and CDR2 FQNEAQ (reference sequence). Trimming took 5 bases from V and 4 from J, leaving 12 bases between them. The CDR3 extends over 14 amino acids. The CDR3 coding sequence is TGTGCCAGCAGCCCTAAGAGCGCATACAATGAGCAGTTCTTC. This sequence encodes CASSPKSAYNEQFF.

This clonotype was detected many times. The chain recombines TRBV6-1 with TRBJ2-1; no clear D gene. Germline CDR1 reads MNHNS; CDR2 reads SASEGT. V lost 9 bases and J lost 5, with 14 bases in between. The CDR3 consists of 13 residues. CDR3 coding DNA: TGTGCCAGTACGATGGGCCACAACAATGAGCAGTTCTTC. Its translation: CASTMGHNNEQFF.

This clonotype occurred many times. V usage is TRBV28 and J usage is TRBJ2-7, with 13 bases fitting TRBD2. This CDR3 region has 16 residues. The V gene end was trimmed by 5 bases and the J gene end by 5 bases; junction bases not matched to a gene: 9. CDR1 MDHEN and CDR2 SYDVKM come from the germline V gene. The CDR3 DNA is TGTGCCAGCAGTCCCCCCGGGACTAGCGGGAACAACGAGCAGTACTTC. This sequence encodes CASSPPGTSGNNEQYF.